These T cell receptor beta chains were read from a single sample in a study of cytotoxic CD8 clonotypes in ibrutinib-treated CLL. Some clones are missing from TCRdb's copy, which holds only in-frame ones; the method was immunoSEQ multiplex PCR. The sample lists approximately 210,000 clones, around 70% occurring once. The sample consisted of PBMCs, taken after 24 months of ibrutinib treatment. Receptors were obtained from a human donor with chronic lymphocytic leukemia. Each CDR3 is given with its conserved first and last residue. The order of the fields is clone size, V gene, D gene, CDR3 length, J gene, CDR3 protein, CDR3 DNA. The D gene is left open where the match is weak. Rows may omit the clone size; those that give it use once, few, many or a size class.

.	TRBV18	.	16	TRBJ1-3	CASSPVRYSPGNTIYF	TGTGCCAGCTCACCGGTCAGGTATAGTCCCGGAAACACCATATATTTT
.	TRBV7-9	TRBD1	15	TRBJ2-7	CASSSTDRGHYEQYF	TGTGCCAGCAGCTCCACCGACAGGGGTCATTACGAGCAGTACTTC
.	TRBV18	TRBD1	13	TRBJ2-3	CASSGTDTDTQYF	TGTGCCAGCTCAGGGACAGACACAGATACGCAGTATTTT
.	TRBV6-5	TRBD1	14	TRBJ2-7	CASSYVGQGYEQYF	TGTGCCAGCAGTTACGTAGGACAGGGTTACGAGCAGTACTTC
.	TRBV2	TRBD1	14	TRBJ1-5	CASSSGGATQPQHF	TGTGCCAGCAGTTCAGGGGGCGCCACTCAGCCCCAGCATTTT
few	TRBV9	.	17	TRBJ1-3	CASSVDPPGVPGNTIYF	TGTGCCAGCAGCGTAGATCCCCCAGGGGTACCTGGAAACACCATATATTTT
.	TRBV9	TRBD2	15	TRBJ2-7	CASSVGLAGVYEQYF	TGTGCCAGCAGCGTAGGACTAGCGGGAGTCTACGAGCAGTACTTC
.	TRBV7-7	.	15	TRBJ2-2	CASSFGGSGTGELFF	TGTGCCAGCAGCTTTGGAGGGAGCGGCACCGGGGAGCTGTTTTTT
.	TRBV5-1	TRBD1	16	TRBJ2-1	CASSFGQVIPYNEQFF	TGCGCCAGCAGCTTCGGACAGGTGATCCCGTACAATGAGCAGTTCTTC
.	TRBV29-1	TRBD1	15	TRBJ1-1	CSVDTGQQGGTEAFF	TGCAGCGTTGACACAGGACAGCAGGGGGGCACTGAAGCTTTCTTT
few	TRBV28	.	13	TRBJ1-5	CASNIWGAQPQHF	TGTGCCAGCAATATATGGGGCGCACAGCCCCAGCATTTT
few	TRBV6-5	TRBD1	15	TRBJ2-2	CASSYGTGYTGELFF	TGTGCCAGCAGTTACGGGACAGGGTACACCGGGGAGCTGTTTTTT
.	TRBV2	.	15	TRBJ2-7	CASSEAGLGWDEQYF	TGTGCCAGCAGTGAAGCGGGGCTGGGTTGGGACGAGCAGTACTTC
.	TRBV2	.	13	TRBJ1-5	CASKADTNQPQHF	TGTGCCAGCAAGGCGGACACCAATCAGCCCCAGCATTTT
.	TRBV6-4	TRBD2	14	TRBJ2-3	CASSEAGLVDTQYF	TGTGCCAGCAGCGAAGCGGGACTAGTAGATACGCAGTATTTT
few	TRBV7-8	.	14	TRBJ2-2	CASSLAFLIGELFF	TGTGCCAGCAGCTTAGCGTTCTTAATTGGGGAGCTGTTTTTT
.	TRBV11-2	TRBD2	19	TRBJ2-5	CASRRGLAGPRAYQETQYF	TGTGCCAGCAGGCGGGGACTAGCGGGGCCGAGGGCCTACCAAGAGACCCAGTACTTC
.	TRBV30	.	11	TRBJ2-7	CAWGRSYEQYF	TGTGCCTGGGGAAGGTCCTACGAGCAGTACTTC
.	TRBV28	.	15	TRBJ1-1	CASSLQGRPNTEAFF	TGTGCCAGCAGTTTACAGGGGAGACCGAACACTGAAGCTTTCTTT
.	TRBV1	.	13	TRBJ2-1	CTSSQDKEDEQFF	TGCACCAGCAGCCAAGATAAGGAGGATGAGCAGTTCTTC
few	TRBV18	.	12	TRBJ1-4	CASSPLPGELFF	TGTGCCAGCTCACCACTGCCGGGAGAACTGTTTTTT
.	TRBV9	.	13	TRBJ2-5	CASSLGLGETQYF	TGTGCCAGCAGCCTGGGACTCGGGGAGACCCAGTACTTC
.	TRBV6-1	.	13	TRBJ1-2	CASSQRTRDGYTF	TGTGCCAGCAGCCAGAGGACTCGAGATGGCTACACCTTC
.	TRBV4-1	.	15	TRBJ1-2	CASSQGTGLGYGYTF	TGCGCCAGCAGCCAAGGCACAGGATTGGGCTATGGCTACACCTTC
.	TRBV27	.	15	TRBJ1-5	CASSRRGGGHQPQHF	TGTGCCAGCAGTCGTAGGGGAGGGGGTCATCAGCCCCAGCATTTT
once	TRBV10-3	.	14	TRBJ1-5	CAISVPGLNQPQHF	TGTGCCATCAGTGTCCCCGGACTCAATCAGCCCCAGCATTTT
few	TRBV7-7	TRBD2	18	TRBJ2-2	CASSLNLAGGANTGELFF	TGTGCCAGCAGCTTAAATCTAGCGGGAGGCGCTAACACCGGGGAGCTGTTTTTT
.	TRBV27	.	13	TRBJ2-2	CASSFRWTGELFF	TGTGCCAGCAGTTTTAGGTGGACCGGGGAGCTGTTTTTT
.	TRBV6-6	.	15	TRBJ1-5	CASSTTRGSNQPQHF	TGTGCCAGCAGTACGACGAGGGGTAGCAATCAGCCCCAGCATTTT
.	TRBV25-1	.	11	TRBJ2-7	CASSGGAEQYF	TGTGCCAGCAGTGGTGGCGCGGAGCAGTACTTC
few	TRBV6-1	TRBD2	14	TRBJ2-7	CASSELADSYEQYF	TGTGCCAGCAGTGAACTAGCGGATTCCTACGAGCAGTACTTC
.	TRBV27	TRBD1	13	TRBJ1-2	CASRRDRDYGYTF	TGTGCCAGCAGGAGAGACAGGGACTATGGCTACACCTTC
.	TRBV7-2	TRBD1	12	TRBJ1-1	CASRQGPTEAFF	TGTGCCAGCAGACAGGGGCCCACTGAAGCTTTCTTT
.	TRBV6-5	.	12	TRBJ1-2	CASSVGNYGYTF	TGTGCCAGCAGTGTGGGGAACTATGGCTACACCTTC
.	TRBV4-1	.	16	TRBJ2-7	CASSQSLMLLNDEQYF	TGCGCCAGCAGCCAAAGTCTCATGTTACTCAACGACGAGCAGTACTTC
few	TRBV5-1	TRBD2	17	TRBJ2-7	CASSDGRGLARLYEQYF	TGCGCCAGCAGCGACGGAAGGGGACTAGCGAGACTCTACGAGCAGTACTTC
.	TRBV4-3	TRBD2	16	TRBJ2-7	CASSPKLAGTTYEQYF	TGCGCCAGCAGCCCTAAACTAGCGGGAACAACCTACGAGCAGTACTTC
.	TRBV5-1	.	14	TRBJ1-3	CASSWTDSGNTIYF	TGCGCCAGCAGCTGGACGGATTCTGGAAACACCATATATTTT
.	TRBV25-1	.	15	TRBJ1-5	CASSANMGSNQPQHF	TGTGCCAGCAGCGCCAACATGGGAAGCAATCAGCCCCAGCATTTT
.	TRBV5-6	TRBD1	18	TRBJ2-7	CASWGPGQGPSGLGEQYF	TGTGCCAGCTGGGGGCCGGGACAGGGGCCAAGCGGACTGGGCGAGCAGTACTTC
.	TRBV13	TRBD2	15	TRBJ2-7	CASSQQREWSYEQYF	TGTGCCAGCAGCCAGCAGCGGGAGTGGTCCTACGAGCAGTACTTC
once	TRBV11-1	TRBD2	16	TRBJ2-1	CASSAGRTSAYNEQFF	TGTGCCAGCAGCGCAGGTCGGACTAGCGCTTACAATGAGCAGTTCTTC